This T cell receptor beta chain was captured by sequencing in a study of OX40 agonist ivuxolimab in advanced cancers. Background on the study: Patients were treated with intravenous ivuxolimab, dosed at 0.01 to 10 mg/kg and infused every 2 weeks.

As to this clone: Its antigen remains unknown.

Sequencing used immunoSEQ multiplex PCR; TCRdb keeps in-frame clones, though not all of them. Among around 70,000 clones listed, about 82% were seen once. The study's findings and limits: Relative to CD4+, CD8+ T cells held more expanded clones on average.

The germline gives CDR1 LGHNT, CDR2 FRNRAP. CDR3 length: 14 amino acids. Trimming took off 5 bases at V and 1 base at J, with 9 bases between the two ends. V gene TRBV12-5 combines with J gene TRBJ1-5; unclear D gene. Sequenced material: CD4+ or CD8+ T cells sorted from blood, taken in a trial of the OX40 agonist ivuxolimab. The receptor was isolated from an adult with an advanced solid tumor such as melanoma, head and neck, liver or kidney cancer. The CDR3 coding sequence is TGTGCTAGTGGTCCACACACCAGCAATCAGCCCCAGCATTTT. This codes for CASGPHTSNQPQHF.